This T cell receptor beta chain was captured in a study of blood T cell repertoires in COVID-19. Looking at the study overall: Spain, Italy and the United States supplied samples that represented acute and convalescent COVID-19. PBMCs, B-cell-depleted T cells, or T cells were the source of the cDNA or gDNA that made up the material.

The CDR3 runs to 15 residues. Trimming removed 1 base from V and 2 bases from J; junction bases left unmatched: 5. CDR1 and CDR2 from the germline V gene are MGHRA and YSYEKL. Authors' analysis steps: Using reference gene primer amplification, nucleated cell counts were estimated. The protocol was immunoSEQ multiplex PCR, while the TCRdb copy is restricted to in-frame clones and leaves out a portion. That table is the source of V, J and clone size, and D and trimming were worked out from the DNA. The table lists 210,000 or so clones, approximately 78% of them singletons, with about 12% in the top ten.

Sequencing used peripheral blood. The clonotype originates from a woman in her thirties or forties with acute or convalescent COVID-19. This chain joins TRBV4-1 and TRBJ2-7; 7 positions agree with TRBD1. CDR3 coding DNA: TGCGCCAGCAGCCAAGGACAGGGAAGGACCTACGAGCAGTACTTC. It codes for CASSQGQGRTYEQYF.